This TCR beta chain was retrieved from a study of regulatory T cells in long-lasting Graves disease. Across the study: Treatment with antithyroid drugs for over 5 years, together with positive TSH receptor antibodies, meant persistent Graves' disease.

Germline V gene lookup returns CDR1 MDHEN and CDR2 SYDVKM. Trimming left V 4 bases short and J 0 bases short, with 13 bases between. The length of the CDR3 is 16 residues. General study findings and limits: There was favoring of TRBV28, TRBJ1-2 and TRBJ2-5 in persistent disease.

With regard to this clonotype: Its antigen is not known.

Both iRepertoire HTBI primers and Arm-PCR of CDR3 regions were used to build the TCR beta libraries. TCRdb used MiXCR to reprocess the multiplex PCR reads, holding one entry per CDR3 protein. The sample holds some 430,000 distinct CDR3 sequences, about 22% seen once. The time point denotes: persistent/refractory GD, antithyroid drugs over 5 years with positive TRAb. There was RNA extracted from PBMCs, and the TCR library was made from it. Graves' disease diagnosis was established per American Thyroid Association guidelines. The collection involved drawing roughly 9 milliliters of peripheral blood into EDTA tubes.

The receptor comes from a female donor with Graves disease. The sequencing here drew on peripheral blood mononuclear cells (PBMCs), taken when the disease was refractory, from a patient treated with antithyroid drugs. The chain links TRBV28 to TRBJ2-1; D gene unclear. This chain's CDR3 is CASSSPGALSYNEQFF. As DNA, the CDR3 is TGTGCCAGCAGTTCCCCCGGCGCCCTCTCCTACAATGAGCAGTTCTTC.